Below are 32 T cell receptor beta chains sequenced from a single sample in a study of blood T cell repertoires in COVID-19. Sequencing used immunoSEQ multiplex PCR; TCRdb keeps in-frame clones, though not all of them. This table has about 160,000 clones, under 90% appearing once. Specimen: PBMCs or T cells enriched from blood (not recorded which). The source of these receptors is a man between 60 and 75 years old who had recovered from COVID-19.

The V call is TRBV28, the J call TRBJ1-2; no clear D. The CDR3 runs to 12 residues. The germline V gene encodes CDR1 MDHEN and CDR2 SYDVKM. V shed 6 bases and J shed 5 bases, with 10 bases lying between them. In DNA form, the CDR3 reads TGTGCCAGCAGGGAGGGTGGATATGGCTACACCTTC. Translating gives CASREGGYGYTF.

The table lists this clone with a count of one. CDR3 DNA sequence: TGTGCCAGCATGAGGACAGGGGGGGAGACCCAGTACTTC. Translation: CASMRTGGETQYF. V is TRBV2 and J is TRBJ2-5, with TRBD1 matching over 10 bases. In germline, CDR1 is SNHLY, CDR2 FYNNEI. The trim removed 7 bases at V and 5 bases at J, leaving 4 bases unmatched. The length of the CDR3 is 13 residues.

The sample holds one count of this clone. This chain's CDR3 is CASTPEVNTEAFF. For the CDR3, the DNA is TGTGCCAGCACTCCGGAGGTGAACACTGAAGCTTTCTTT. This chain connects TRBV5-8 to TRBJ1-1; D not resolved. V shed 6 bases and J shed 0 bases, with 9 bases lying between them. The CDR3 covers 13 residues. Looked up from germline, CDR1 is SGHTS and CDR2 is YDEGEE.

The chain carries TRBV2 and TRBJ2-5; possible D gene TRBD2, 7 bases. This CDR3 region has 14 residues. Trimming cost V 2 bases and J 3 bases, with 10 bases left between them. Germline V gives CDR1 SNHLY, CDR2 FYNNEI. Written as DNA, the CDR3 is TGTGCCAGCAGTGAAAGGGGGGGCGAAGAGACCCAGTACTTC. Translating it yields CASSERGGEETQYF.

The rearrangement joins TRBV10-3 to TRBJ2-2; D is uncertain. The CDR3 extends over 13 amino acids. Deletions cut 3 bases from V and 4 bases from J, with 6 bases between. Germline V lookup: CDR1 ENHRY, CDR2 SYGVKD. CDR3 sequence: CAISDVGTGELFF. The DNA of the CDR3 is TGTGCCATCAGTGATGTCGGCACCGGGGAGCTGTTTTTT.

The gene calls are TRBV27 and TRBJ1-6, with TRBD1 identical over 8 bases. The germline gives CDR1 MNHEY, CDR2 SMNVEV (reference sequence). The CDR3 contains 14 residues. V gave up 5 bases and J gave up 10 bases; unmatched junction bases: 7. CDR3 DNA sequence: TGTGCCAGCAGTCCCGGGACAGGAGGGTCACCCCTCCACTTT. This gives the protein CASSPGTGGSPLHF.

V gene TRBV5-1 combines with J gene TRBJ2-3; TRBD1 aligns across 7 bases. The J segment lost 2 bases and the V segment lost 6 bases, leaving 15 bases of the junction unmatched. The CDR3 is 17 residues long. From germline, CDR1 is SGHRS and CDR2 YFSETQ. The CDR3 spells CASMTIPGQTSTDTQYF. The CDR3 DNA reads as TGCGCCAGCATGACGATCCCGGGACAGACTTCCACAGATACGCAGTATTTT.

The chain is built from TRBV7-2 and TRBJ2-3; 7 bases agree with TRBD2. Trimming took 3 bases from V and 3 from J; bases not matched to a gene: 12. CDR1 and CDR2 from the germline V gene are SGHTA and FQGNSA. The CDR3 is 17 amino acids. The CDR3 protein is CASSFYGVTGGTDTQYF. For the CDR3, the DNA is TGTGCCAGCAGCTTTTATGGAGTTACGGGGGGTACAGATACGCAGTATTTT.

The chain recombines TRBV11-1 with TRBJ2-7, with unresolved D. CDR1 is SGHAT and CDR2 is FQDESV in the germline V gene (reference sequence). This CDR3 has 14 residues. V was shortened by 5 bases and J by 5 bases, with 16 bases between the two germline ends. This chain's CDR3 is CASSRFAGLNEQYF. For the CDR3, the DNA is TGTGCCAGCAGCCGATTTGCAGGTCTCAACGAGCAGTACTTC.

This clone was counted a single time. This chain uses TRBV15 with TRBJ2-3; D gene unclear. Per the germline V gene, CDR1 is LNHNV and CDR2 is YYDKDF (reference sequence). V was shortened by 0 bases and J by 6 bases, with 10 bases between the two germline ends. The length of the CDR3 is 14 residues. The CDR3 DNA reads as TGTGCCACCAGCAGAGATTCCAGATTGGATACGCAGTATTTT. Translation gives CATSRDSRLDTQYF.

This chain uses TRBV5-1 with TRBJ2-5, with 14 bases fitting TRBD2. Germline CDR1 SGHRS, CDR2 YFSETQ. V gave up 4 bases and J gave up 3 bases; unmatched junction bases: 8. This CDR3 has 17 residues. The CDR3 protein is CASSRGTSGRDEETQYF. The CDR3 DNA follows: TGCGCCAGCAGCCGCGGGACTAGCGGGAGAGACGAAGAGACCCAGTACTTC.

This clone was seen just once. The CDR3 DNA sequence: TGTGCCAGCACCAACTTGAGAAAATACAATGAGCAGTTCTTC. This codes for CASTNLRKYNEQFF. The chain combines TRBV28 with TRBJ2-1; D remains unclear. Looked up from germline, CDR1 is MDHEN and CDR2 is SYDVKM. This CDR3 has 14 amino acids. Trimming removed 7 bases from V and 4 bases from J, with 14 bases in between. Filled out from reference TRBV28 and TRBJ2-1, the complete variable domain reads DVKVTQSSRYLVKRTGEKVFLECVQDMDHENMFWYRQDPGLGLRLIYFSYDVKMKEKGDIPEGYSVSREKKERFSLILESASTNQTSMYLCASTNLRKYNEQFFGPGTRLTVL.

J is TRBJ2-3 and V is TRBV6-5; 12 bases are a match to TRBD2. The J segment lost 3 bases and the V segment lost 2 bases, leaving 0 bases of the junction unmatched. Germline V CDR1 and CDR2: MNHEY, SVGAGI. The CDR3 sequence is 15 residues long. CDR3 in amino acids: CASSYLAGGTDTQYF. The CDR3 DNA reads TGTGCCAGCAGTTACCTAGCGGGAGGGACAGATACGCAGTATTTT.

A single count supports this clone. The chain links TRBV9 to TRBJ1-1; 7 bases are a match to TRBD1. Germline V gives CDR1 SGDLS, CDR2 YYNGEE. After removal of 4 bases from V and 1 base from J, the junction contained 7 bases not matched to a gene. The CDR3 is made up of 15 amino acids. The CDR3 nucleotides read TGTGCCAGCAGCCCCCTGGACAGGTGGAACACTGAAGCTTTCTTT. It codes for CASSPLDRWNTEAFF. The entire variable domain, with the rest obtained from reference TRBV9 and TRBJ1-1, is as follows: DSGVTQTPKHLITATGQRVTLRCSPRSGDLSVYWYQQSLDQGLQFLIQYYNGEERAKGNILERFSAQQFPDLHSELNLSSLELGDSALYFCASSPLDRWNTEAFFGQGTRLTVV.

This clone was seen only a few times. V and J are TRBV20-1 and TRBJ1-4; 11 bases agree with TRBD1. Looked up from germline, CDR1 is DFQATT and CDR2 is SNEGSKA (reference sequence). This CDR3 contains 16 residues. The V gene end was trimmed by 3 bases and the J gene end by 0 bases; junction bases not matched to a gene: 3. CDR3 sequence (DNA): TGCAGTGCTAGTGGGACAGGGGGTTCAACTAATGAAAAACTGTTTTTT. It is translated as CSASGTGGSTNEKLFF.

The chain employs TRBV19 and TRBJ2-7; D ambiguous. The ends were cut back, 4 bases at V and 3 bases at J, with 7 bases in the middle. In germline, CDR1 is LNHDA, CDR2 SQIVND (reference sequence). There are 12 residues in the CDR3. CDR3 coding DNA: TGTGCCAGTAGTAATTCTTTCTACGAGCAGTACTTC. Protein: CASSNSFYEQYF.

This clone appeared a single time. The chain recombines TRBV6-5 with TRBJ1-3; a possible D gene is TRBD1 (6 bases). V lost 6 bases and J 1 base, leaving 10 bases between the germline ends. The CDR3 is made up of 14 amino acids. Germline loops: CDR1 MNHEY, CDR2 SVGAGI. The CDR3 region has the DNA TGTGCCAGCAGACAGGGTTTTTCTGGAAACACCATATATTTT. Protein sequence: CASRQGFSGNTIYF.

The chain couples TRBV19 to TRBJ2-3; 11 nucleotides agree with TRBD2. The CDR3 is 16 amino acids. Germline V gene lookup returns CDR1 LNHDA and CDR2 SQIVND (reference sequence). The ends lost 3 bases at V and 0 bases at J; junction bases unmatched: 2. CDR3 protein: CASSMGTSGSTDTQYF. In DNA, the CDR3 is TGTGCCAGTAGTATGGGGACTAGCGGAAGCACAGATACGCAGTATTTT.

The chain joins TRBV6-5 to TRBJ2-2; D remains unclear. Germline CDR1 reads MNHEY; CDR2 reads SVGAGI. This CDR3 is built from 10 residues. The ends were cut back, 10 bases at V and 6 bases at J, with 6 bases in the middle. The CDR3 bases are TGTGCCACGTACTCCGGGGAGCTGTTTTTT. Protein product: CATYSGELFF.

V and J are TRBV28 and TRBJ1-1, with D unclear. The CDR3 loop spans 15 amino acids. Trimming cost V 1 base and J 4 bases, with 13 bases left between them. Germline CDR1 MDHEN, CDR2 SYDVKM. The DNA for the CDR3 is TGTGCCAGCAGTTTATCCGGCCTTGCGGGCACTGAAGCTTTCTTT. Its protein is CASSLSGLAGTEAFF.

This chain joins TRBV18 and TRBJ1-2; weak D call: TRBD1 (6 bases). V lost 3 bases to trimming and J lost 5 bases, with 13 bases between them. Per germline, CDR1 KGHSH and CDR2 LQKENI. The CDR3 sequence is 14 residues long. This chain's CDR3 is CASSPDGTKYGYTF. CDR3 nucleotide sequence: TGTGCCAGCTCACCGGACGGGACAAAATATGGCTACACCTTC.

This clone was seen at least ten times. The chain combines TRBV19 with TRBJ2-2; TRBD2 matches at 7 bases. From germline, CDR1 is LNHDA and CDR2 SQIVND (reference sequence). The J segment lost 7 bases and the V segment lost 3 bases, leaving 5 bases of the junction unmatched. This CDR3 region has 14 residues. The CDR3 coding sequence is TGTGCCAGTAGTATGGGGGGGAATAACGGGGAGCTGTTTTTT. The encoded protein is CASSMGGNNGELFF. Filled out from reference TRBV19 and TRBJ2-2, the complete variable domain reads DGGITQSPKYLFRKEGQNVTLSCEQNLNHDAMYWYRQDPGQGLRLIYYSQIVNDFQKGDIAEGYSVSREKKESFPLTVTSAQKNPTAFYLCASSMGGNNGELFFGEGSRLTVL.

The count of this clone is one. The chain combines TRBV19 with TRBJ2-5; 8 nucleotides match TRBD1. The CDR3 contains 15 residues. V was clipped by 5 bases and J by 7 bases; unmatched bases: 12. Germline V gene data show CDR1 as LNHDA and CDR2 as SQIVND (reference sequence). Here the CDR3 DNA reads TGTGCCAGTAGTTCACAGGGGGTGGGAATGGGGACCCAGTACTTC. The encoded protein is CASSSQGVGMGTQYF.

This chain connects TRBV5-1 to TRBJ1-1, with D perhaps matching TRBD1 (6 bases). V shed 0 bases and J shed 5 bases, with 11 bases lying between them. Per the germline V gene, CDR1 is SGHRS and CDR2 is YFSETQ. This CDR3 is built from 14 residues. This chain's CDR3 is CASSLEQGITEAFF. CDR3 coding DNA: TGCGCCAGCAGCTTGGAGCAGGGGATAACTGAAGCTTTCTTT.

This chain joins TRBV11-2 and TRBJ2-3; 16 nucleotides agree with TRBD2. Germline V lookup: CDR1 SGHAT, CDR2 FQNNGV. V lost 4 bases to trimming and J lost 8 bases; unmatched junction nucleotides: 6. The CDR3 is made up of 16 amino acids. CDR3 sequence: CASSYGTSGGGRTQYF. Written as DNA, the CDR3 is TGTGCCAGCAGCTACGGGACTAGCGGGGGGGGACGTACGCAGTATTTT.

The J gene is TRBJ1-2, the V gene TRBV30; tentatively, D is TRBD1 (6 bases). This CDR3 comprises 12 residues. Germline V gene sequence: CDR1 GTSNPN, CDR2 SVGIG (reference sequence). V was trimmed by 7 bases and J by 11 bases, leaving 20 bases between them. The CDR3 sequence: CALIRGFRSYTF. The CDR3, as DNA: TGTGCCTTGATCAGGGGCTTCCGTAGTTACACCTTC.

V usage is TRBV27 and J usage is TRBJ2-7; 9 positions agree with TRBD1. V shed 5 bases, J shed 3 bases, and the junction held 5 bases outside the gene matches. The CDR3 consists of 14 residues. Looked up from germline, CDR1 is MNHEY and CDR2 is SMNVEV (reference sequence). Written as DNA, the CDR3 is TGTGCCAGCAGTGCGACAGGGGGGGTCTACGAGCAGTACTTC. This translates into CASSATGGVYEQYF.

This clone occurred a few times. This chain connects TRBV28 to TRBJ1-5; 8 positions match TRBD1. The CDR3 is 16 residues long. Germline-derived CDR1 and CDR2 are MDHEN and SYDVKM. Trimming took 5 bases from V and 1 from J; bases not matched to a gene: 7. CDR3 in amino acids: CASSQIQGESNQPQHF. The CDR3, as DNA: TGTGCCAGCAGTCAAATACAGGGGGAGAGCAATCAGCCCCAGCATTTT.

Written as DNA, the CDR3 is TGTGCCAGCAGCCCAAGTCCCAGGGGAAGTGGACAGCCCCAGCATTTT. Its translation: CASSPSPRGSGQPQHF. The chain combines TRBV7-3 with TRBJ1-5; a possible D gene is TRBD1 (6 bases). Looked up from germline, CDR1 is SGHTA and CDR2 is FQGTGA. The CDR3 totals 16 residues. V gave up 5 bases and J gave up 7 bases, with 21 bases separating them.

This chain connects TRBV7-8 to TRBJ2-1; maybe TRBD2 (5 bases). CDR1 and CDR2 from the germline V gene are SGHVS and FQNEAQ. The CDR3 has 14 residues. V lost 0 bases to trimming and J lost 2 bases, with 5 bases between them. CDR3 region: CASSLAGAYNEQFF. The CDR3 DNA reads as TGTGCCAGCAGCTTAGCGGGAGCCTACAATGAGCAGTTCTTC.

This clone has a handful of counts. The chain recombines TRBV5-8 with TRBJ1-6; possibly TRBD1 for D (5 bases). The CDR3 consists of 13 residues. The germline V gene encodes CDR1 SGHTS and CDR2 YDEGEE. The V and J ends lost 4 bases and 8 bases respectively, with 10 bases between them. For the CDR3, the DNA is TGTGCCAGCAGCCTTGACAGATATTCACCCCTCCACTTT. The encoded protein is CASSLDRYSPLHF.

The chain links TRBV5-1 to TRBJ1-1, with TRBD1 identical over 7 bases. Trimming cost V 3 bases and J 6 bases; bases outside gene matches: 8. The germline V gene has CDR1 SGHRS and CDR2 YFSETQ. This CDR3 has 14 amino acids. The DNA for the CDR3 is TGCGCCAGCAGCTCCGTCCCTACAGGGGCTGAAGCTTTCTTT. It specifies CASSSVPTGAEAFF.